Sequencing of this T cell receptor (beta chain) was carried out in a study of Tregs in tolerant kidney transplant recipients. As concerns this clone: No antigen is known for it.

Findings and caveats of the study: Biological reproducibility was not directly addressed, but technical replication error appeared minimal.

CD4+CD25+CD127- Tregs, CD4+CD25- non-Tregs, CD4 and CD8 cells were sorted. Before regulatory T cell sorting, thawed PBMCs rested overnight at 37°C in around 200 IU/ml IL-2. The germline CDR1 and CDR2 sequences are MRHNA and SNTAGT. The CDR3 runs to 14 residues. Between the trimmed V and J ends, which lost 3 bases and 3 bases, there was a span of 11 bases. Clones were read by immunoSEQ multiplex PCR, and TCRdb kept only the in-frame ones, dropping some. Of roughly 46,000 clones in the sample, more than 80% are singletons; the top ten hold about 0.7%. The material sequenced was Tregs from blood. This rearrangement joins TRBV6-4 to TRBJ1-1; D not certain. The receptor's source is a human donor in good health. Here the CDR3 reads CASSESSVHTEAFF. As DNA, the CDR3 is TGTGCCAGCAGTGAATCATCGGTACACACTGAAGCTTTCTTT.